These 6 T cell receptor beta chains share one sample of origin, sequenced in a study of memory CD4+ T cells and cytomegalovirus serostatus. Single viable CD3+CD4+CD8-CD45RO+ cells were sorted as the memory CD4+ T cells. The data were produced by immunoSEQ multiplex PCR, yet TCRdb's version contains in-frame clones alone and is incomplete. The sample has about 50,000 clones, 82% seen once. The specimen sequenced was memory CD4+ T cells from blood. Source of these receptors: an adult in good health and CMV-seronegative.

The chain is built from TRBV6-5 and TRBJ2-7; 9 bases match TRBD1. The CDR3 runs 14 residues. With V trimmed by 5 bases and J by 8 bases, 10 bases remained unmatched. Per the germline V gene, CDR1 is MNHEY and CDR2 is SVGAGI. This chain's CDR3 is CASSMGQGGIKQYF. The CDR3 DNA is TGTGCCAGCAGTATGGGACAGGGCGGGATAAAGCAGTACTTC.

This clone was observed a single time. This sequence joins TRBV10-3 and TRBJ2-7, with D possibly TRBD1 on 6 matching bases. Germline lookup yields CDR1 ENHRY and CDR2 SYGVKD. Between the trimmed V and J ends, which lost 10 bases and 3 bases, there was a span of 16 bases. The CDR3 totals 13 residues. DNA of the CDR3: TGTGCCACTAAACAGGGCCTGGGCTACGAGCAGTACTTC. Protein sequence: CATKQGLGYEQYF.

This chain links TRBV19 with TRBJ2-2; 10 nucleotides line up with TRBD1. J was trimmed by 6 bases and V by 10 bases; bases with no gene match: 11. Per germline, CDR1 LNHDA and CDR2 SQIVND (reference sequence). The CDR3 sequence is 15 residues long. CDR3 loop: CATRPQTGGSGELFF. The CDR3 DNA is TGTGCCACACGACCTCAGACAGGGGGCTCCGGGGAGCTGTTTTTT.

The chain recombines TRBV30 with TRBJ1-5; D remains ambiguous. V shed 5 bases and J shed 0 bases, with 11 bases lying between them. The CDR3 runs to 14 residues. Germline-derived CDR1 and CDR2 are GTSNPN and SVGIG (reference sequence). The CDR3 DNA reads TGTGCCTGGGATGGAGGAAATAGCAATCAGCCCCAGCATTTT. Encoded protein: CAWDGGNSNQPQHF.

The V gene is TRBV5-4, the J gene TRBJ1-5, with no clear D. Germline CDR1 is SGHNT and CDR2 is YYREEE (reference sequence). The CDR3 is 13 amino acids. V dropped 2 bases and J dropped 3 bases, with 6 bases sitting between them. CDR3 loop: CASSFSTNQPQHF. The CDR3 DNA reads as TGTGCCAGCAGCTTCAGCACCAATCAGCCCCAGCATTTT.

The J gene is TRBJ1-3, the V gene TRBV28; D unresolved. Germline assignment: CDR1 MDHEN and CDR2 SYDVKM. Trimming removed 2 bases from V and 0 bases from J, with 11 bases in between. The CDR3 is made up of 16 amino acids. CDR3 coding DNA: TGTGCCAGCAGTTTAAATCGGGTAAACTCTGGAAACACCATATATTTT. Translation gives CASSLNRVNSGNTIYF.